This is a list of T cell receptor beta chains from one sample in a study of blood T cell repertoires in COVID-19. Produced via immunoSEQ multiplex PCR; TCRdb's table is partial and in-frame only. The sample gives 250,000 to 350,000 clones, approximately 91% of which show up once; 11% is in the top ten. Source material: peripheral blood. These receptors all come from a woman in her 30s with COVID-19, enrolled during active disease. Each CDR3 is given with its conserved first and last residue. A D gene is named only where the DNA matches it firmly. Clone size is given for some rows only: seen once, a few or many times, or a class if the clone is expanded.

cdr3_aa: CASSLEVYGYTF
cdr3_nt: TGTGCCAGCAGTTTAGAGGTTTATGGCTACACCTTC
v_call: TRBV28
j_call: TRBJ1-2
d_call: NA
clone_size: NA

cdr3_aa: CASNSGTSRYEQYF
cdr3_nt: TGCGCCAGCAACTCCGGGACTAGTCGGTACGAGCAGTACTTC
v_call: TRBV5-1
j_call: TRBJ2-7
d_call: TRBD2
clone_size: NA

cdr3_aa: CASSLGVAASEQFF
cdr3_nt: TGTGCCAGCAGCTTGGGGGTAGCCGCTAGTGAGCAGTTCTTC
v_call: TRBV5-6
j_call: TRBJ2-1
d_call: NA
clone_size: NA

cdr3_aa: CASSLSSGRASYNEQFF
cdr3_nt: TGTGCCAGCAGCTTATCGAGCGGGAGGGCCTCCTACAATGAGCAGTTCTTC
v_call: TRBV5-8
j_call: TRBJ2-1
d_call: TRBD2
clone_size: NA

cdr3_aa: CAWTTGGGGYTF
cdr3_nt: TGTGCCTGGACGACAGGGGGCGGAGGCTACACCTTC
v_call: TRBV30
j_call: TRBJ1-2
d_call: TRBD1
clone_size: NA

cdr3_aa: CASSSTRLAGSTDTQYF
cdr3_nt: TGTGCCAGCAGCTCGACAAGGCTAGCGGGTAGCACAGATACGCAGTATTTT
v_call: TRBV4-2
j_call: TRBJ2-3
d_call: TRBD2
clone_size: NA

cdr3_aa: CASSPPGIPGNEQFF
cdr3_nt: TGTGCCAGCAGTCCCCCGGGGATCCCAGGCAATGAGCAGTTCTTC
v_call: TRBV28
j_call: TRBJ2-1
d_call: NA
clone_size: once

cdr3_aa: CASSTETVINYGYTF
cdr3_nt: TGTGCCAGCAGTACCGAAACGGTTATTAACTATGGCTACACCTTC
v_call: TRBV6-1
j_call: TRBJ1-2
d_call: NA
clone_size: NA

cdr3_aa: CASSPLAAPQGGYEQYF
cdr3_nt: TGTGCCAGCTCACCACTTGCGGCCCCGCAGGGAGGCTACGAGCAGTACTTC
v_call: TRBV18
j_call: TRBJ2-7
d_call: NA
clone_size: NA

cdr3_aa: CASSHLSGTVFF
cdr3_nt: TGTGCCAGCAGCCACCTGAGCGGGACGGTGTTCTTC
v_call: TRBV14
j_call: TRBJ2-1
d_call: TRBD2
clone_size: few

cdr3_aa: CASSQLDRDGYTF
cdr3_nt: TGTGCCAGTAGTCAACTCGACAGGGATGGCTACACCTTC
v_call: TRBV19
j_call: TRBJ1-2
d_call: TRBD1
clone_size: NA

cdr3_aa: CASSEWGEDSPLHF
cdr3_nt: TGTGCCAGCAGTGAATGGGGGGAGGATTCACCCCTCCACTTT
v_call: TRBV2
j_call: TRBJ1-6
d_call: NA
clone_size: NA

cdr3_aa: CASKSGRGGNTIYF
cdr3_nt: TGCGCCAGCAAGTCGGGTAGAGGTGGAAACACCATATATTTT
v_call: TRBV5-1
j_call: TRBJ1-3
d_call: NA
clone_size: NA

cdr3_aa: CASSVYSGANVLTF
cdr3_nt: TGTGCCAGCAGCGTATACTCTGGGGCCAACGTCCTGACTTTC
v_call: TRBV9
j_call: TRBJ2-6
d_call: NA
clone_size: NA

cdr3_aa: CAISESLGTAGNTIYF
cdr3_nt: TGTGCCATCAGTGAGTCGTTGGGGACAGCTGGAAACACCATATATTTT
v_call: TRBV10-3
j_call: TRBJ1-3
d_call: TRBD1
clone_size: once

cdr3_aa: CASGLGAGMGDEQFF
cdr3_nt: TGTGCTAGTGGTTTGGGGGCCGGGATGGGCGATGAGCAGTTCTTC
v_call: TRBV12-5
j_call: TRBJ2-1
d_call: NA
clone_size: once

cdr3_aa: CASSLPRGAGTGELFF
cdr3_nt: TGCGCCAGCAGCTTGCCCCGGGGGGCTGGCACCGGGGAGCTGTTTTTT
v_call: TRBV5-1
j_call: TRBJ2-2
d_call: NA
clone_size: NA

cdr3_aa: CASSFAGLAGEREQYF
cdr3_nt: TGTGCCAGCAGCTTTGCGGGACTAGCGGGAGAACGCGAGCAGTACTTC
v_call: TRBV12-1
j_call: TRBJ2-7
d_call: NA
clone_size: NA

cdr3_aa: CASSVTGEKLFF
cdr3_nt: TGTGCCAGCAGCGTGACAGGGGAAAAACTGTTTTTT
v_call: TRBV7-2
j_call: TRBJ1-4
d_call: TRBD1
clone_size: once

cdr3_aa: CASSLDRGGQPQHF
cdr3_nt: TGTGCCAGCTCACTGGACAGGGGAGGCCAGCCCCAGCATTTT
v_call: TRBV18
j_call: TRBJ1-5
d_call: TRBD1
clone_size: NA

cdr3_aa: CASSAGQASEAFF
cdr3_nt: TGTGCCAGCAGCGCCGGACAGGCCTCTGAAGCTTTCTTT
v_call: TRBV5-4
j_call: TRBJ1-1
d_call: TRBD1
clone_size: NA

cdr3_aa: CASNSGGRVDEQFF
cdr3_nt: TGTGCCAGCAATTCGGGGGGCAGGGTGGATGAGCAGTTCTTC
v_call: TRBV28
j_call: TRBJ2-1
d_call: NA
clone_size: NA

cdr3_aa: CASSGSREGGFLREQFF
cdr3_nt: TGTGCCAGCAGCGGAAGCCGGGAGGGGGGCTTTTTACGTGAGCAGTTCTTC
v_call: TRBV3-1/TRBV3-2
j_call: TRBJ2-1
d_call: TRBD2
clone_size: NA

cdr3_aa: CASGLVPGGNTIYF
cdr3_nt: TGTGCTAGTGGTTTGGTTCCAGGGGGAAACACCATATATTTT
v_call: TRBV12-5
j_call: TRBJ1-3
d_call: NA
clone_size: once

cdr3_aa: CASSFSSYNSPLHF
cdr3_nt: TGTGCCAGCAGTTTTAGCTCCTATAATTCACCCCTCCACTTT
v_call: TRBV27
j_call: TRBJ1-6
d_call: NA
clone_size: NA

cdr3_aa: CASSLYRAGKNIQYF
cdr3_nt: TGTGCCAGCAGTTTATACAGGGCCGGCAAAAACATTCAGTACTTC
v_call: TRBV28
j_call: TRBJ2-4
d_call: NA
clone_size: NA

cdr3_aa: CASSFGESYEQYF
cdr3_nt: TGTGCCAGCAGTTTTGGAGAGTCCTACGAGCAGTACTTC
v_call: TRBV28
j_call: TRBJ2-7
d_call: NA
clone_size: NA

cdr3_aa: CASSPLGQGNTEAFF
cdr3_nt: TGTGCCAGCTCACCACTAGGACAGGGGAACACTGAAGCTTTCTTT
v_call: TRBV18
j_call: TRBJ1-1
d_call: TRBD1
clone_size: NA

cdr3_aa: CATSSTEQGMTGELFF
cdr3_nt: TGTGCCACCAGCTCCACCGAACAGGGGATGACCGGGGAGCTGTTTTTT
v_call: TRBV15
j_call: TRBJ2-2
d_call: TRBD1
clone_size: NA

cdr3_aa: CASNSGSYEQYF
cdr3_nt: TGTGCCAGTAACAGCGGATCCTACGAGCAGTACTTC
v_call: TRBV19
j_call: TRBJ2-7
d_call: NA
clone_size: NA

cdr3_aa: CASSEEAGTGGYGYTF
cdr3_nt: TGTGCCAGCAGTGAAGAAGCTGGGACAGGGGGCTATGGCTACACCTTC
v_call: TRBV2
j_call: TRBJ1-2
d_call: TRBD1
clone_size: NA

cdr3_aa: CASSLEQLVYYEQYF
cdr3_nt: TGTGCCAGCAGCTTGGAACAGCTGGTCTACTACGAGCAGTACTTC
v_call: TRBV5-5
j_call: TRBJ2-7
d_call: NA
clone_size: NA

cdr3_aa: CASSFFSGSTEAFF
cdr3_nt: TGTGCCAGCAGTTTTTTCTCAGGAAGCACTGAAGCTTTCTTT
v_call: TRBV28
j_call: TRBJ1-1
d_call: NA
clone_size: few

cdr3_aa: CASSLGGLAGVGDTQYF
cdr3_nt: TGCGCCAGCAGCTTGGGTGGACTAGCGGGAGTTGGTGATACGCAGTATTTT
v_call: TRBV5-1
j_call: TRBJ2-3
d_call: TRBD2
clone_size: NA

cdr3_aa: CASSVQGGYSPLHF
cdr3_nt: TGTGCCAGCAGCGTACAGGGCGGGTACTCACCCCTCCACTTT
v_call: TRBV7-2
j_call: TRBJ1-6
d_call: NA
clone_size: NA

cdr3_aa: CATPGQAPCGNQPQHF
cdr3_nt: TGTGCCACCCCGGGACAGGCCCCTTGTGGCAATCAGCCCCAGCATTTT
v_call: TRBV24-1
j_call: TRBJ1-5
d_call: TRBD1
clone_size: NA

cdr3_aa: CASSFLDSRFYYGYTF
cdr3_nt: TGTGCCAGCAGCTTTCTAGACAGCCGTTTTTACTATGGCTACACCTTC
v_call: TRBV5-6
j_call: TRBJ1-2
d_call: NA
clone_size: NA

cdr3_aa: CASEDGKDSGANVLTF
cdr3_nt: TGCGCCAGTGAGGACGGGAAAGACTCTGGGGCCAACGTCCTGACTTTC
v_call: TRBV5-1
j_call: TRBJ2-6
d_call: NA
clone_size: NA

cdr3_aa: CASSQGLNGATEAFF
cdr3_nt: TGCGCCAGCAGCCAAGGACTAAACGGTGCCACTGAAGCTTTCTTT
v_call: TRBV4-1
j_call: TRBJ1-1
d_call: NA
clone_size: NA

cdr3_aa: CASRPTGEGGYTF
cdr3_nt: TGTGCCAGCAGGCCGACGGGGGAAGGTGGCTACACCTTC
v_call: TRBV2
j_call: TRBJ1-2
d_call: NA
clone_size: NA